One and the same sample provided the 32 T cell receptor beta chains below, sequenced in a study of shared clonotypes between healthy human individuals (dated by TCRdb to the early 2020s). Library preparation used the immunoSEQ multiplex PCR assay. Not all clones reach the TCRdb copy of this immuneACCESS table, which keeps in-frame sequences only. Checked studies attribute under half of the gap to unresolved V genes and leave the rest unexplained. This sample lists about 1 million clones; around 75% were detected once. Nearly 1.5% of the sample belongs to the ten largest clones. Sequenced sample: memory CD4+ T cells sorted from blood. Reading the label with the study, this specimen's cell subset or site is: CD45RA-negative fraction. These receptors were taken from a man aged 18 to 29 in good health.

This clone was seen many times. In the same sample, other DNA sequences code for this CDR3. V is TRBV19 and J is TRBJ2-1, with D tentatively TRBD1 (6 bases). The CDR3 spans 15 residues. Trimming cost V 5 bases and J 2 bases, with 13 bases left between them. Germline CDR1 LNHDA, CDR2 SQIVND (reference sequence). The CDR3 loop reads CASSQQGSTYNEQFF. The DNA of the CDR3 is TGTGCCAGTAGTCAACAGGGTAGCACCTACAATGAGCAGTTCTTC.

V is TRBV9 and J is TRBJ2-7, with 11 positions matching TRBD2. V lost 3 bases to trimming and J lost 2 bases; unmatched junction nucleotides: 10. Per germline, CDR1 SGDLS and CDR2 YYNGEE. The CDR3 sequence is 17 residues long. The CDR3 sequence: CASSARQGTSGTYEQYF. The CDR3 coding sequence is TGTGCCAGCAGCGCACGCCAAGGGACTAGCGGTACCTACGAGCAGTACTTC.

CDR3 in amino acids: CASRATSGTDTQYF. The CDR3 DNA follows: TGTGCCAGCAGGGCCACTAGCGGCACAGATACGCAGTATTTT. The rearrangement links TRBV6-1 to TRBJ2-3; TRBD2 matches 7 bases. There are 14 residues in the CDR3. Germline-derived CDR1 and CDR2 are MNHNS and SASEGT. V shed 6 bases, J shed 1 base, and the junction held 4 bases outside the gene matches.

CDR3 in amino acids: CASSTPGPFGEQYF. CDR3 bases: TGTGCCAGCAGCACACCGGGTCCCTTCGGGGAGCAGTACTTC. The genes are TRBV7-2 and TRBJ2-7; D unresolved. The V end lost 5 bases, the J end lost 7 bases, and 18 bases lay between the germline ends. CDR1 is SGHTA and CDR2 is FQGNSA in the germline V gene. This CDR3 is 14 amino acids long.

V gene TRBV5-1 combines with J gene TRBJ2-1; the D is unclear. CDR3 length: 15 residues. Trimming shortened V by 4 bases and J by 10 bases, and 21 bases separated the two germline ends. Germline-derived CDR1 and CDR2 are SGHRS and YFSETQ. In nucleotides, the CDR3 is TGCGCCAGCAGCATAGCACGGTCCCTAAGGGCGGAGCAGTTCTTC. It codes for CASSIARSLRAEQFF.

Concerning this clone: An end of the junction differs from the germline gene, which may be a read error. CDR3 sequence: CASSVEGSRNEKLFF. The CDR3, as DNA: TGTGCCAGCAGCGTAGAGGGGTCGAGAAATGAAAAACTGTTTTTT. The rearrangement links TRBV11-2 to TRBJ1-4, with D tentatively TRBD1 (5 bases). Germline V lookup: CDR1 SGHAT, CDR2 FQNNGV. The CDR3 is made up of 15 amino acids. Drawing the rest from reference TRBV11-2 and TRBJ1-4, the complete variable domain is EAGVAQSPRYKIIEKRQSVAFWCNPISGHATLYWYQQILGQGPKLLIQFQNNGVVDDSQLPKDRFSAERLKGVDSTLKIQPAKLEDSAVYLCASSVEGSRNEKLFFGSGTQLSVL.

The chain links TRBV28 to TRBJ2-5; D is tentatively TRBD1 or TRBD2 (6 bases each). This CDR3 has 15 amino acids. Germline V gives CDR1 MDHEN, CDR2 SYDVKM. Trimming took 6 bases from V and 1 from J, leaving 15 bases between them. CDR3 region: CASRGGTGLQETQYF. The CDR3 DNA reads TGTGCCAGCAGGGGGGGTACAGGGCTCCAAGAGACCCAGTACTTC. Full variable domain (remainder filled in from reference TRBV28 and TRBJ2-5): DVKVTQSSRYLVKRTGEKVFLECVQDMDHENMFWYRQDPGLGLRLIYFSYDVKMKEKGDIPEGYSVSREKKERFSLILESASTNQTSMYLCASRGGTGLQETQYFGPGTRLLVL.

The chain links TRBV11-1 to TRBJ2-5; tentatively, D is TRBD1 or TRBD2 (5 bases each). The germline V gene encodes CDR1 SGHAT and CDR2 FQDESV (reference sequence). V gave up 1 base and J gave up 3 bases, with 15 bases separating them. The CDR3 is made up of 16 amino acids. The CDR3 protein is CASSLVGGDNKETQYF. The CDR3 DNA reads TGTGCCAGCAGCTTAGTTGGGGGTGACAATAAAGAGACCCAGTACTTC. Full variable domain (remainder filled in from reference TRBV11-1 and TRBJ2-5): EAEVAQSPRYKITEKSQAVAFWCDPISGHATLYWYRQILGQGPELLVQFQDESVVDDSQLPKDRFSAERLKGVDSTLKIQPAELGDSAMYLCASSLVGGDNKETQYFGPGTRLLVL.

The CDR3 region has the DNA TGTGCCAGCACTAGCGGGGGGGGAATCAATGAGCAGTTCTTC. Translated: CASTSGGGINEQFF. The rearrangement joins TRBV6-1 to TRBJ2-1, with TRBD2 matching 12 bases. Losses at the gene ends were 7 bases for V and 6 bases for J; bases not matched to a gene: 4. The germline V gene encodes CDR1 MNHNS and CDR2 SASEGT. The CDR3 totals 14 residues.

CDR3 coding DNA: TGTGCCAGCAGCCCGGAGCTCGGGGGCTTGTATGGCTACACCTTC. Protein sequence: CASSPELGGLYGYTF. The chain links TRBV14 to TRBJ1-2; tentatively, D is TRBD1 (6 bases). Germline V CDR1 and CDR2: SGHDN, FVKESK. The length of the CDR3 is 15 residues. V lost 4 bases and J lost 5, with 17 bases in between.

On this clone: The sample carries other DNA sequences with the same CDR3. The CDR3 DNA sequence: TGTGCCAGCAGCTTAGTGGGTGGAGGCTACGAGCAGTACTTC. It encodes CASSLVGGGYEQYF. The chain uses TRBV7-2 and TRBJ2-7, with D possibly matching TRBD2 (5 bases). This CDR3 spans 14 amino acids. Germline-derived CDR1 and CDR2 are SGHTA and FQGNSA. Trimming stripped 1 base from V and 3 bases from J, with 10 bases between.

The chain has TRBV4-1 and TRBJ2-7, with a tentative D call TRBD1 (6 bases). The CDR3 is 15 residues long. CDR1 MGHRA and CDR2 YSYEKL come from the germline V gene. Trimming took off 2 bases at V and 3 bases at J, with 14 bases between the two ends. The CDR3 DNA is TGCGCCAGCAGCCAACCGTCGACAGGAAACTACGAGCAGTACTTC. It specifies CASSQPSTGNYEQYF.

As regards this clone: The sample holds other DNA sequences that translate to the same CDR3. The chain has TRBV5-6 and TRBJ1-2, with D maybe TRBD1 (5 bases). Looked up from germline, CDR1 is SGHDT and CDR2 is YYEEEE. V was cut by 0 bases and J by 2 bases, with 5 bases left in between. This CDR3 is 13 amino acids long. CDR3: CASSLEGNYGYTF. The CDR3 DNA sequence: TGTGCCAGCAGCTTGGAGGGGAACTATGGCTACACCTTC. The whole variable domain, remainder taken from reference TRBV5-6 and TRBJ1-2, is DAGVTQSPTHLIKTRGQQVTLRCSPKSGHDTVSWYQQALGQGPQFIFQYYEEEERQRGNFPDRFSGHQFPNYSSELNVNALLLGDSALYLCASSLEGNYGYTFGSGTRLTVV.

CDR3 amino acids: CASSTGSLGAFF. CDR3 bases: TGTGCCAGTAGCACCGGGTCTCTCGGAGCTTTCTTT. The V call is TRBV19, the J call TRBJ1-1; D uncertain. This CDR3 has 12 residues. The germline V and J ends were trimmed by 6 bases and 10 bases, with 15 bases remaining between them. Germline CDR1 LNHDA, CDR2 SQIVND (reference sequence).

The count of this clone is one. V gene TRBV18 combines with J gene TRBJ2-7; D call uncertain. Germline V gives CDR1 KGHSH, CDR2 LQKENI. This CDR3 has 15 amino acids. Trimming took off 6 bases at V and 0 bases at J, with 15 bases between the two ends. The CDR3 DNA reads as TGTGCCAGCTCTCATGGACGGGTAGGCTCCTACGAGCAGTACTTC. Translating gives CASSHGRVGSYEQYF.

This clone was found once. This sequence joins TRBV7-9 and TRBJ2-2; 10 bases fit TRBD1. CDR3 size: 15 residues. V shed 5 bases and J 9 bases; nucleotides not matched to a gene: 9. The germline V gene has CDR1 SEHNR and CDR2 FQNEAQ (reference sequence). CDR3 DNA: TGTGCCAGCAGCCCGCTGACAGGGGGCTTTAGGGAGCTGTTTTTT. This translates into CASSPLTGGFRELFF.

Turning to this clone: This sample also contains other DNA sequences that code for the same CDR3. The CDR3: CASRRLAGGGETQYF. DNA of the CDR3: TGTGCCAGCAGGAGACTAGCGGGAGGGGGGGAGACCCAGTACTTC. The chain recombines TRBV6-5 with TRBJ2-5; 14 nucleotides match TRBD2. V lost 6 bases, J lost 5 bases, and 5 bases stayed unmatched. CDR3 length equals 15 residues. Germline V CDR1 and CDR2: MNHEY, SVGAGI.

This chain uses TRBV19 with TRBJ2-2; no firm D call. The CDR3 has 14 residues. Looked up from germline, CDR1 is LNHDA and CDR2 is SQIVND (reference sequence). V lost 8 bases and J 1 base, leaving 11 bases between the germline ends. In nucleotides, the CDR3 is TGTGCCAGTTTGCGCAGTAGGAACACCGGGGAGCTGTTTTTT. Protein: CASLRSRNTGELFF.

CDR3 loop: CASSFPGHSAINEQFF. CDR3 nucleotide sequence: TGCGCCAGCAGCTTCCCGGGACACTCAGCGATCAATGAGCAGTTCTTC. The rearrangement joins TRBV5-1 to TRBJ2-1, with D maybe TRBD1 (6 bases). The germline gives CDR1 SGHRS, CDR2 YFSETQ. This CDR3 is 16 amino acids long. V gave up 2 bases and J gave up 6 bases, with 18 bases separating them. Variable domain in full (rest from reference TRBV5-1 and TRBJ2-1): KAGVTQTPRYLIKTRGQQVTLSCSPISGHRSVSWYQQTPGQGLQFLFEYFSETQRNKGNFPGRFSGRQFSNSRSEMNVSTLELGDSALYLCASSFPGHSAINEQFFGPGTRLTVL.

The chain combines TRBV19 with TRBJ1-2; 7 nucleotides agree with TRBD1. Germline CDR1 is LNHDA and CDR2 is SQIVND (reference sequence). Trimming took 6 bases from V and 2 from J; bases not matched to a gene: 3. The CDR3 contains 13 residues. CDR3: CASREDRNYGYTF. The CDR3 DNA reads TGTGCCAGTAGAGAGGACAGGAACTATGGCTACACCTTC.

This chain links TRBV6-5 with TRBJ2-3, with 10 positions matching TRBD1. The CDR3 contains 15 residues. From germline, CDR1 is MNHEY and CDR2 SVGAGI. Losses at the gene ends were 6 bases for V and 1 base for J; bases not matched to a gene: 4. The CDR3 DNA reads TGTGCCAGCAGCAGACAGGGGGCGCGCACAGATACGCAGTATTTT. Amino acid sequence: CASSRQGARTDTQYF.

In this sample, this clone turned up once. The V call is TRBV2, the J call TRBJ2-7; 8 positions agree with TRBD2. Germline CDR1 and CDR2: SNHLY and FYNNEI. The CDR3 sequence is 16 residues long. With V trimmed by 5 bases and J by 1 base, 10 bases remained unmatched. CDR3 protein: CASSRRITSGSYEQYF. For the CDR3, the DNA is TGTGCCAGCAGTCGGAGGATAACTAGCGGTTCCTACGAGCAGTACTTC.

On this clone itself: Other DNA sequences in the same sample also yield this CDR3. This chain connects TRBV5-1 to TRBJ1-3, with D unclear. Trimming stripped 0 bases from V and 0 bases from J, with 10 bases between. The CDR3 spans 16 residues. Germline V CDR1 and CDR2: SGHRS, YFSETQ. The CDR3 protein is CASSLAGPSSGNTIYF. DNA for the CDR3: TGCGCCAGCAGCTTGGCCGGTCCGAGCTCTGGAAACACCATATATTTT.

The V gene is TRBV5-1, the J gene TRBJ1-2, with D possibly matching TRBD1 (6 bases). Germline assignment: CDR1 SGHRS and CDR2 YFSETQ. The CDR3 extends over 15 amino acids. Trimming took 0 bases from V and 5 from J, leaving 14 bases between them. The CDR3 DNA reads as TGCGCCAGCAGCTTGGGGCTGGGGGGCAGTTATGGCTACACCTTC. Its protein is CASSLGLGGSYGYTF.

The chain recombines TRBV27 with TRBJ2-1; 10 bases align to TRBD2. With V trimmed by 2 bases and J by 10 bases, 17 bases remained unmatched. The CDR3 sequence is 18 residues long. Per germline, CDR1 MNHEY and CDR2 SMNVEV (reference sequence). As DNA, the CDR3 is TGTGCCAGCAGTTTACGCCCCAGGTTGCTAGCGGGAGAGTCGGAGCAGTTCTTC. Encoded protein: CASSLRPRLLAGESEQFF.

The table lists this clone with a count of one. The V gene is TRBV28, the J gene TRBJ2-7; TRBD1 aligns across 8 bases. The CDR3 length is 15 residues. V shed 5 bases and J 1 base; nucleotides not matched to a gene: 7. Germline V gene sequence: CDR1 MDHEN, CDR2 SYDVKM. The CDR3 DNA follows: TGTGCCAGCAGTCCTCCAGGGGGCGCTTCCTACGAGCAGTACTTC. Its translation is CASSPPGGASYEQYF.

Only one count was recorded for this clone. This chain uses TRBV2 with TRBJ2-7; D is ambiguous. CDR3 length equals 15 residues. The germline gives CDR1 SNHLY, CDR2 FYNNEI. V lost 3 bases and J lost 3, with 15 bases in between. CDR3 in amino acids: CASSEGQLLSYEQYF. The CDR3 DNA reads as TGTGCCAGCAGTGAGGGTCAGCTTCTAAGCTACGAGCAGTACTTC.

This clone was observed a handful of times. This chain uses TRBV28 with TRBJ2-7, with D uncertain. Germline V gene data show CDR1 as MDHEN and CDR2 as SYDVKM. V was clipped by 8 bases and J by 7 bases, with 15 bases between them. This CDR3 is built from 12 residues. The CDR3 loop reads CASGSSLTEQYF. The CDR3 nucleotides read TGTGCCAGCGGCAGCAGCCTTACGGAGCAGTACTTC.

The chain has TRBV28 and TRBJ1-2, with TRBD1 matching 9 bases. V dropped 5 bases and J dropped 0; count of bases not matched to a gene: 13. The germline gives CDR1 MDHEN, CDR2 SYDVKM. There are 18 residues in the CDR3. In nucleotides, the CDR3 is TGTGCCAGCAGTCACAGCCGAGAACAGGGGGCAGCTAACTATGGCTACACCTTC. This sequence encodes CASSHSREQGAANYGYTF.

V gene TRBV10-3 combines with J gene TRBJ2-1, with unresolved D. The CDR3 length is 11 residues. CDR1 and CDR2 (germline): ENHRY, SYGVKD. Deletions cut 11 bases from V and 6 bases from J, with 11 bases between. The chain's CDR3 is CALGERNEQFF. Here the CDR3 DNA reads TGTGCCCTCGGAGAGCGCAATGAGCAGTTCTTC.

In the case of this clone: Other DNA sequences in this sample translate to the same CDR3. The CDR3 DNA is TGTGCCAGCAGCGCAGCGGGGACCTCCTACAATGAGCAGTTCTTC. Translation gives CASSAAGTSYNEQFF. V is TRBV9 and J is TRBJ2-1; 7 nucleotides align to TRBD2. CDR1 SGDLS and CDR2 YYNGEE come from the germline V gene. The V segment lost 3 bases and the J segment 0 bases; nucleotides outside the gene matches: 3. CDR3 length: 15 residues.

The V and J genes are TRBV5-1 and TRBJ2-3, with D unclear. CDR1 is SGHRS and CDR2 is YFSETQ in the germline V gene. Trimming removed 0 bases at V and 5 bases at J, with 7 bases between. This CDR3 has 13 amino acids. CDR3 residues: CASSLAHGDTQYF. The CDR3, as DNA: TGCGCCAGCAGCTTGGCTCATGGAGATACGCAGTATTTT.